Below, one TCR beta chain is given with its context. What this receptor recognizes is not known. One base away there is no much larger clone; base qualities are not given. Participants in the prospective study were enrolled through a virtual design, were aged roughly 18 to 100 years, and lived in approximately 25 United States geographic areas. To assign participants to cohorts, the prospective study relied on clinical history that participants themselves reported in a screening survey and a study questionnaire. Recovered participants in ImmuneRACE Cohort 3 were defined as having two consecutive negative NP/OP PCR tests, clearance from a healthcare professional, or resolution of symptoms. In the prospective study, mobile phlebotomists collected whole blood, serum and a nasopharyngeal or oropharyngeal swab from each participant. Prospective study participants could optionally give additional blood draws and questionnaires over a roughly two-month period. Blood samples from the prospective study were shipped frozen or at room temperature prior to DNA extraction.

The sample is drawn from a study of blood T cell repertoires in COVID-19 (dated by TCRdb to 2020 to 2022). Study-level background: Collaborator samples came from the United States, Italy and Spain and covered acute and convalescent phases of COVID-19. A freely available public database, intended as a resource for researchers studying the immune response to SARS-CoV-2, is where the repertoires were released. Samples came from the ongoing ImmuneRACE study (first 160 participants) plus 1,254 subjects from 6 global collaborators. Where available, HLA class I and class II types were obtained from metadata supplied by the sample provider rather than from assay-based typing. The material from the prospective study consisted of cDNA or gDNA derived from T cells, B-cell-depleted T cells, or PBMCs. Nearly every sample came with metadata listing a de-identified subject ID, COVID-19 status, age in years and sex. Deeply sampled blood TCRbeta repertoires from subjects exposed to, actively infected with, or recovered from COVID-19 were included in the dataset. Overall study outcomes, separate from this receptor: How much clinical and demographic metadata was included differed by source and by participant, and the metadata was provided uncurated.

At the junction V is shortened by 2 bases and J by 7 bases, with 9 bases in between. The germline V gene specifies SGHAT as CDR1 and FQNNGV as CDR2. The CDR3 covers 14 residues, taking in both the cysteine and the phenylalanine. The entry retains the CDR3 DNA only, 42 bases that are in frame from base 1. TCRbeta CDR3 regions were amplified from genomic DNA by means of the immunoSEQ Assay, a bias-controlled multiplex PCR. Under the source paper's analysis protocol: The number of nucleated cells in each sample was estimated by amplification of reference gene primers within the assay. Sequence reads were collapsed and filtered to measure the absolute abundance of every unique TCRbeta CDR3 rearrangement. For each sample, productive Simpson clonality was calculated as the square root of Simpson's diversity index across productive rearrangements. TCRdb retrieved this table from immuneACCESS and kept in-frame rearrangements only. Not all clones are present; in checked studies, unresolved V genes account for under half, and no reason is known for the remainder. That table is the source of V, J and clone size, and D and trimming were worked out from the DNA. The sample data list fewer than 200,000 clones, and roughly 80% of these were observed just once. The ten largest account for 4.4% of the sample.

The TCR was taken from a woman aged 45-60 years who had recovered from COVID-19. The sequencing sample was made of PBMCs or T cells enriched from blood (not recorded which). The sequence joins TRBV11-2 to TRBJ1-6; possibly the D gene is TRBD1, per 5 matching bases. The sequence in DNA is TGTGCCAGCAGCTTACCGCCAGGGAATTCACCCCTCCACTTT. Translated, it reads CASSLPPGNSPLHF.